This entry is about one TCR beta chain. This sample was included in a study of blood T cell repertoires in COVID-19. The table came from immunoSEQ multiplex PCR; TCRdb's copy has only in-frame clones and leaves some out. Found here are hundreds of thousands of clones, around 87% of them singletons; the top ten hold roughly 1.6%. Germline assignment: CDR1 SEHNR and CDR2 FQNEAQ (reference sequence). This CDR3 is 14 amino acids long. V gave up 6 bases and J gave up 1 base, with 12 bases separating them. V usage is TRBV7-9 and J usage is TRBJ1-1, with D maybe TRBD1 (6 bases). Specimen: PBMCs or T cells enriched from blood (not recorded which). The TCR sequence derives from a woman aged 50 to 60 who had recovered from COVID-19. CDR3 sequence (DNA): TGTGCCAGCAGGTTGGACAGCCCGAACACTGAAGCTTTCTTT. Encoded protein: CASRLDSPNTEAFF.